The rows below give T cell receptor beta chains drawn from one sample of a study of T cell responses to AZD1222 COVID-19 vaccine. Sequenced by immunoSEQ multiplex PCR; TCRdb stores in-frame clones only, minus some. The table lists about 140,000 clones, 70% to 90% of them singletons. Sequencing used peripheral blood, obtained on day 0 of AZD1222 vaccination. The receptors were sampled from an adult in good health. The CDR3 runs from the conserved cysteine through the conserved F or W. A D gene is named only where the DNA matches it firmly. Clone size, where shown, is once, few, many, or a class for clones that have expanded.

V gene,J gene,clone size,D gene,CDR3 protein,CDR3 DNA
TRBV4-3,TRBJ2-7,.,.,CASSQVRGGPYEQYF,TGCGCCAGCAGCCAAGTCAGAGGCGGCCCCTACGAGCAGTACTTC
TRBV7-2,TRBJ2-7,few,TRBD2,CASSTTTSEPSYEQYF,TGTGCCAGCAGCACTACGACTAGCGAGCCTTCCTACGAGCAGTACTTC
TRBV4-3,TRBJ2-1,.,TRBD2,CASSQDNVRTSRNEQFF,TGCGCCAGCAGCCAAGATAATGTTCGGACTAGCAGGAATGAGCAGTTCTTC
TRBV5-1,TRBJ1-2,.,.,CASSWDLAVNYGYTF,TGCGCCAGCAGCTGGGACCTGGCGGTAAACTATGGCTACACCTTC
TRBV9,TRBJ2-1,.,.,CASSYGTGSYNEQFF,TGTGCCAGCAGCTATGGGACTGGATCCTACAATGAGCAGTTCTTC
TRBV30,TRBJ2-3,.,TRBD1,CAWRGPGRGRPDTQYF,TGTGCCTGGAGGGGGCCGGGCAGGGGGCGCCCAGATACGCAGTATTTT
TRBV27,TRBJ1-5,.,.,CASRDGSHQPQHF,TGTGCCAGCAGAGACGGCAGTCATCAGCCCCAGCATTTT
TRBV6-1,TRBJ1-3,.,.,CASSPGSSGNTIYF,TGTGCCAGCAGCCCAGGGAGTTCTGGAAACACCATATATTTT
TRBV28,TRBJ1-1,.,.,CASSFSPSEAFF,TGTGCCAGCAGTTTTTCTCCATCTGAAGCTTTCTTT
TRBV27,TRBJ1-5,.,.,CASSFGRFNQPQHF,TGTGCCAGCAGTTTTGGCCGGTTCAATCAGCCCCAGCATTTT
TRBV28,TRBJ2-2,.,.,CASIPVAAARRSELFF,TGTGCCAGCATTCCCGTAGCGGCAGCCAGAAGGTCGGAGCTGTTTTTT
TRBV5-4,TRBJ2-6,.,.,CASSLQGTGANVLTF,TGTGCCAGCAGCTTACAGGGTACCGGGGCCAACGTCCTGACTTTC
TRBV6-5,TRBJ2-1,.,.,CASGYGQGENEQFF,TGTGCCAGCGGATACGGGCAGGGTGAAAATGAGCAGTTCTTC